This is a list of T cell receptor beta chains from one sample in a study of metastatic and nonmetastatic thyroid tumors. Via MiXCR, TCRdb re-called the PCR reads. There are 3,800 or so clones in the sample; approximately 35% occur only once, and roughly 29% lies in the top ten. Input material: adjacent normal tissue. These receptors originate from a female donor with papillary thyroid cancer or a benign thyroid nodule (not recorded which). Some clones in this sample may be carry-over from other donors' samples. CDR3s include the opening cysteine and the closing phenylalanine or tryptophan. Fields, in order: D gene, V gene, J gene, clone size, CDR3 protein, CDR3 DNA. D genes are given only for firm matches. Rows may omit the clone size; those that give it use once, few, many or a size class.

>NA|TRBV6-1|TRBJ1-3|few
CASRPQASGNTIYF
TGTGCCAGCAGGCCTCAGGCCTCTGGAAACACCATATATTTT
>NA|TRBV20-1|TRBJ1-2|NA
CSASLRGAGDGYTF
TGCAGTGCTAGCCTGAGAGGGGCGGGTGATGGCTACACCTTC
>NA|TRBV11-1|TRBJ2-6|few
CASSRGEGSRTNVLTF
TGTGCCAGCAGCAGGGGGGAGGGGTCTCGGACCAACGTCCTGACTTTC
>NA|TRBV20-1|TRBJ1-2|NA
CSARGTYANYGYTF
TGCAGTGCTAGGGGGACATACGCTAACTATGGCTACACCTTC
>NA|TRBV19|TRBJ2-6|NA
CASSESTGNWANVLTF
TGTGCCAGTAGTGAGTCGACGGGGAACTGGGCCAACGTCCTGACTTTC
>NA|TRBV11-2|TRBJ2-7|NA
CASSLVGNYEQYF
TGTGCCAGCAGCTTAGTTGGCAACTACGAGCAGTACTTC
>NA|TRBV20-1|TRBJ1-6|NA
CSALRFGLYDNSPLHF
TGCAGTGCTCTTAGGTTTGGGTTATACGATAATTCACCCCTCCACTTT
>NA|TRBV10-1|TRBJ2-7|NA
CASSVPRGSSYEQYF
TGCGCCAGCAGTGTCCCCAGGGGTTCCTCCTACGAGCAGTACTTC
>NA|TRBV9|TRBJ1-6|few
CASSPSNSPLHF
TGTGCCAGCAGCCCAAGTAATTCACCCCTCCACTTT
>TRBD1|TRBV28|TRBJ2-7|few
CASRESGQGSYEQYF
TGTGCCAGCAGGGAATCGGGACAGGGTTCCTACGAGCAGTACTTC
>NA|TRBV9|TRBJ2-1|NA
CASSVVAAGNEQFF
TGTGCCAGCAGCGTAGTAGCGGCAGGGAATGAGCAGTTCTTC